The clone carrying this T cell receptor (beta chain) showed up many times. Its target is unknown. This sample is part of a study of Graves' ophthalmopathy and Graves' hyperthyroidism. Study-wide context: Untreated patients at initial diagnosis provided peripheral blood. Whole-study findings and limits: Most expanded clonotypes in thyroid above 0.001 frequency also showed up in blood.

The study amplified TCR beta CDR3 regions using RNA transcripts. Investigators did first-round RT-PCR with HTBI primers, then second-round multiplex PCR. TCRdb re-called the multiplex PCR reads with MiXCR, one entry per CDR3 protein. The data show some 250,000 distinct CDR3 sequences, 40% to 50% seen once. Reliance was placed on clinical symptoms, serum thyroxine, TRAb, thyroid ultrasound and orbital computed tomography for diagnosis. V dropped 0 bases and J dropped 4 bases, with 3 bases sitting between them. CDR1 and CDR2 (germline): MRHNA, SNTAGT. The CDR3 contains 13 residues. Material for sequencing was peripheral blood. The source is an adult man with Graves' ophthalmopathy. J is TRBJ2-2 and V is TRBV6-4; D unresolved. The CDR3, as DNA: TGTGCCAGCAGTGACTCTAGCACCGGGGAGCTGTTTTTT. Its protein product is CASSDSSTGELFF.